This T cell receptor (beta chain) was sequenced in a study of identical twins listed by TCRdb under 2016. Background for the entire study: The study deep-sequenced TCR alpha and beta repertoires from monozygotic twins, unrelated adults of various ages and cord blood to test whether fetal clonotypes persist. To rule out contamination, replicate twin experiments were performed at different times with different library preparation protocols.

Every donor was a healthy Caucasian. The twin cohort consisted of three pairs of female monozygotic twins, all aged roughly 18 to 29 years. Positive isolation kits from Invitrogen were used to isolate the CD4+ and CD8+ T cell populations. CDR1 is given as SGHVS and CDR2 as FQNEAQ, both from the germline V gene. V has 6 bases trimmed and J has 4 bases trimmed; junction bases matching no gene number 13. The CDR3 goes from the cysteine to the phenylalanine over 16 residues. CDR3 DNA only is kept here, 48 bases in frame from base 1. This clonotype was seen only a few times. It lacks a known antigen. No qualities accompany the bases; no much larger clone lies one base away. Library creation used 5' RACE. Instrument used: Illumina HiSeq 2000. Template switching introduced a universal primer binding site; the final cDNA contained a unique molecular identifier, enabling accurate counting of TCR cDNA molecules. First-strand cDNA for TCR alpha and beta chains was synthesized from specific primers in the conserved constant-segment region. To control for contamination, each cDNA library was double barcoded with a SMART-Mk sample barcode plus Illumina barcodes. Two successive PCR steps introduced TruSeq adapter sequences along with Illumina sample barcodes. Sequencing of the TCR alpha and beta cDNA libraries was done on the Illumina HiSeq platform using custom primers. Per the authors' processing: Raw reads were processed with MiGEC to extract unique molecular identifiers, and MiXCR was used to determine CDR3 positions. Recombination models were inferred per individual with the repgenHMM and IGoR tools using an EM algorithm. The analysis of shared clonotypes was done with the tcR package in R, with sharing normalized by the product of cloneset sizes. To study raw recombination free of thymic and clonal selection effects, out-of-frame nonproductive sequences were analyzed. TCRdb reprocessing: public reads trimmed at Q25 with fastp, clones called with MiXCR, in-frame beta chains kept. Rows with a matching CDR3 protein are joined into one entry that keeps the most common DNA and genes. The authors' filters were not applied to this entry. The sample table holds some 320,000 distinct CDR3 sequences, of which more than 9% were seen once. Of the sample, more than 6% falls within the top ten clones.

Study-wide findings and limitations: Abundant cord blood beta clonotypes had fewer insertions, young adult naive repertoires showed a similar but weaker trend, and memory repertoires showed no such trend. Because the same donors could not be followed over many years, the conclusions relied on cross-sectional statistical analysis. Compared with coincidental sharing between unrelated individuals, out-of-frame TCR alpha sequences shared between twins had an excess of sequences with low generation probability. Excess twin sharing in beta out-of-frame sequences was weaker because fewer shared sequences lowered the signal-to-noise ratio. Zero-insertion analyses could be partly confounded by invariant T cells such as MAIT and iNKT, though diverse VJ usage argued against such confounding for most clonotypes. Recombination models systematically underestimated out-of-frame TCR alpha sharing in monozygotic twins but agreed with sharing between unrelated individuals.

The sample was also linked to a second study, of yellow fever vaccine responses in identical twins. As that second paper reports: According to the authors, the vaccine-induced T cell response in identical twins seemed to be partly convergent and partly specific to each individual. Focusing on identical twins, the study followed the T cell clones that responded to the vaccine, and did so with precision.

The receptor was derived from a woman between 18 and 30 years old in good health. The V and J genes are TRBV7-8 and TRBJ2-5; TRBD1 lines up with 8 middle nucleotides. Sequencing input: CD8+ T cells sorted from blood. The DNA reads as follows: TGTGCCAGCAGTCTAGGAGGCAGGGGGCATGGAGAGACCCAGTACTTC. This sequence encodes CASSLGGRGHGETQYF. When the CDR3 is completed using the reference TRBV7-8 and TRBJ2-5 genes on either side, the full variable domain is GAGVSQSPRYKVAKRGQDVALRCDPISGHVSLFWYQQALGQGPEFLTYFQNEAQLDKSGLPSDRFFAERPEGSVSTLKIQRTQQEDSAVYLCASSLGGRGHGETQYFGPGTRLLVL.